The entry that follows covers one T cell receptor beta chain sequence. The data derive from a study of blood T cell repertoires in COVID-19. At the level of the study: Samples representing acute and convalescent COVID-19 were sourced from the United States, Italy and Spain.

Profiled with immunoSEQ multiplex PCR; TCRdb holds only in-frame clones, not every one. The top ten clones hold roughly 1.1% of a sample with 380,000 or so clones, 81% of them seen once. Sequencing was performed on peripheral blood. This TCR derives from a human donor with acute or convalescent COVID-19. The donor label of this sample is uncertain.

As DNA, the CDR3 is TGTGCCAGCAGGGAGACGGTGAACACTGAAGCTTTCTTT. Its translation is CASRETVNTEAFF. The chain recombines TRBV6-5 with TRBJ1-1; D call uncertain. With 6 bases removed from V and 0 bases from J, the gap between germline ends came to 8 bases. The CDR3 has 13 residues. Germline V CDR1 and CDR2: MNHEY, SVGAGI.